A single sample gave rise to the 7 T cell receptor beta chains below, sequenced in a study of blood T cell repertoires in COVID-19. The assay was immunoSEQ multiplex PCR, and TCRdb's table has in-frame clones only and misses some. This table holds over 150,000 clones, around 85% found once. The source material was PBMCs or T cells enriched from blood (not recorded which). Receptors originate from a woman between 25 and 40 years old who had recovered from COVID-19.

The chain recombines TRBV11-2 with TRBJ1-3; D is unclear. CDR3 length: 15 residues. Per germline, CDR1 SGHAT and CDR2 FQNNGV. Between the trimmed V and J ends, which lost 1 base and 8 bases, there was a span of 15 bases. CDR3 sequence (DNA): TGTGCCAGCAGCTTAGGCGGGAATACACGGGACACCATATATTTT. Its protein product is CASSLGGNTRDTIYF.

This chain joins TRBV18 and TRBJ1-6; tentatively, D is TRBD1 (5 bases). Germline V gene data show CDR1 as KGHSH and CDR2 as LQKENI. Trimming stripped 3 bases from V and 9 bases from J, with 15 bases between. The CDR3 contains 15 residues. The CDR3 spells CASSPQSGGSSPLHF. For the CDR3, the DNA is TGTGCCAGCTCACCCCAATCCGGGGGTAGTTCACCCCTCCACTTT. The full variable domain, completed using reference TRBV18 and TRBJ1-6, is NAGVMQNPRHLVRRRGQEARLRCSPMKGHSHVYWYRQLPEEGLKFMVYLQKENIIDESGMPKERFSAEFPKEGPSILRIQQVVRGDSAAYFCASSPQSGGSSPLHFGNGTRLTVT.

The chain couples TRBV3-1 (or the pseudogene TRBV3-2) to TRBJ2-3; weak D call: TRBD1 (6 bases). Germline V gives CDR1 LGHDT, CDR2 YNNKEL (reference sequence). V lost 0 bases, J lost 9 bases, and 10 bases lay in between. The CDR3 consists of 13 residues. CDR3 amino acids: CASSQDLRGTQYF. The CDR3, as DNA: TGTGCCAGCAGCCAAGACCTTAGGGGGACGCAGTATTTT.

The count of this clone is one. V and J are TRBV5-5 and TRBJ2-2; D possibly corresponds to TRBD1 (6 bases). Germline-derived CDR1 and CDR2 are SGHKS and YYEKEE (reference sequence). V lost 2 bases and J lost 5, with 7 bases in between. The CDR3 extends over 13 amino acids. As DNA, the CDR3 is TGTGCCAGCAGCTTAGGGGGAACCGGGGAGCTGTTTTTT. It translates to CASSLGGTGELFF. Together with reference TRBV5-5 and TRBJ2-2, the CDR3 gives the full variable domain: DAGVTQSPTHLIKTRGQQVTLRCSPISGHKSVSWYQQVLGQGPQFIFQYYEKEERGRGNFPDRFSARQFPNYSSELNVNALLLGDSALYLCASSLGGTGELFFGEGSRLTVL.

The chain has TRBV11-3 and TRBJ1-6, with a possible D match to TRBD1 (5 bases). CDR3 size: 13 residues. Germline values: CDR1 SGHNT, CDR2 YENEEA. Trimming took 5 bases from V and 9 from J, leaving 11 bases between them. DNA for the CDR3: TGTGCCAGCAGCGTTAATCAGGGTTCACCCCTCCACTTT. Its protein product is CASSVNQGSPLHF.

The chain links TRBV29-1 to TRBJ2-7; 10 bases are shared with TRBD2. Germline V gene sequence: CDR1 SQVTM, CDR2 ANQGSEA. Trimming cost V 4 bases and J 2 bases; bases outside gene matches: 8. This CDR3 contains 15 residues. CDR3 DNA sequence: TGCAGCGTTGGGGCTAGCGGGAGAACCCCCTACGAGCAGTACTTC. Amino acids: CSVGASGRTPYEQYF.

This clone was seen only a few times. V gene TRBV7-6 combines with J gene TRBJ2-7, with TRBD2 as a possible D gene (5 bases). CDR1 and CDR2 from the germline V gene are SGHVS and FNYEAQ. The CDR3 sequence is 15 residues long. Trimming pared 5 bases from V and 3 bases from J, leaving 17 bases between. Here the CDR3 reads CASSPVEGANYEQYF. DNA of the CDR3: TGTGCCAGCAGCCCAGTTGAGGGAGCCAACTACGAGCAGTACTTC.